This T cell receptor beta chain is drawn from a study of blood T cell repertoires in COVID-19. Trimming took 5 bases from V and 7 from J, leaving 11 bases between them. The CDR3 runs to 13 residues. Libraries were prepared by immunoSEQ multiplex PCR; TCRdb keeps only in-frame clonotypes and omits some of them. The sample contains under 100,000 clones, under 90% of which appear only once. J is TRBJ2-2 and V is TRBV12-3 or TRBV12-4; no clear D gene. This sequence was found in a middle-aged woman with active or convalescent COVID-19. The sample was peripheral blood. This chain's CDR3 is CASSPDLDGELFF. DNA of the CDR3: TGTGCCAGCAGTCCGGATCTAGACGGGGAGCTGTTTTTT.